A selection of T cell receptor beta chains follows, all from one sample in a study of post-analysis software for immune sequencing data. TCRdb redid the calling of the PCR reads with MiXCR, one entry per CDR3 protein. The profile shows over 150,000 distinct CDR3 sequences, around 34% of them singletons. The sample consisted of blood, taken after autologous hematopoietic stem cell transplantation. The source is a girl aged 10 to 17 with multiple sclerosis. Both conserved end residues are part of each CDR3. D genes are given only for firm matches. A clone size is listed for some rows: how often the clone was seen (once, few, many), or a class if it is expanded.

TRBJ1-6 NA TRBV20-1 NA CSARGLGGPLHF TGCAGTGCTAGAGGCCTCGGCGGGCCCCTCCACTTT
TRBJ2-2 NA TRBV7-3 few CASSRPPGELFF TGTGCCAGCAGCCGCCCCCCCGGGGAGCTGTTTTTT
TRBJ2-7 NA TRBV20-1 few CSARGGSEQYF TGCAGTGCTAGAGGTGGAAGCGAGCAGTACTTC
TRBJ1-4 NA TRBV7-9 NA CASSLRRGATNEKLFF TGTGCCAGCAGCTTACGTCGTGGGGCAACTAATGAAAAACTGTTTTTT
TRBJ2-1 TRBD2 TRBV11-2 NA CASSSPAGGRPRGDNEQFF TGTGCCAGCAGCTCGCCCGCCGGCGGGAGACCACGTGGGGACAATGAGCAGTTCTTC
TRBJ2-3 TRBD2 TRBV9 NA CASSVEGRLAGATDTQYF TGTGCCAGCAGCGTAGAGGGTCGACTAGCGGGAGCCACAGATACGCAGTATTTT
TRBJ2-7 NA TRBV20-1 few CSAIEGNTYEQYF TGCAGTGCTATTGAGGGAAATACCTACGAGCAGTACTTC
TRBJ2-7 TRBD2 TRBV27 NA CASSFRTSGSGEQYF TGTGCCAGCAGTTTCAGGACTAGCGGGAGCGGCGAGCAGTACTTC
TRBJ2-1 TRBD2 TRBV6-5 NA CASPLLPGGVTSERFF TGTGCCAGCCCCCTGTTGCCGGGAGGGGTTACAAGTGAGCGGTTCTTC
TRBJ2-1 TRBD2 TRBV4-1 NA CASSQDRSGSWNEQFF TGCGCCAGCAGCCAAGATCGGAGCGGGAGTTGGAATGAGCAGTTCTTC
TRBJ2-1 NA TRBV4-2 NA CASSQDGQGRDNEQFF TGTGCCAGCAGCCAAGATGGGCAGGGCCGGGACAATGAGCAGTTCTTC
TRBJ2-1 NA TRBV6-1 NA CASSPVWGPYNEQFF TGTGCCAGCAGCCCTGTGTGGGGGCCCTACAATGAGCAGTTCTTC
TRBJ2-5 NA TRBV28 few CASSPSKGLAGTQYF TGTGCCAGCAGTCCCTCGAAGGGCCTGGCAGGGACCCAGTACTTC
TRBJ1-1 NA TRBV29-1 NA CSVERGGHRNTEAFF TGCAGCGTTGAAAGAGGAGGGCACCGGAACACTGAAGCTTTCTTT
TRBJ2-7 NA TRBV21-1 NA CASTTDRASGNYEQYF TGTGCCAGCACTACTGACCGGGCTAGCGGGAATTACGAGCAGTACTTC
TRBJ2-7 TRBD1 TRBV7-8 NA CASSRHRGYEQYF TGTGCCAGCAGCAGACACAGGGGTTACGAGCAGTACTTC
TRBJ2-2 TRBD1 TRBV7-9 few CASSLRQGAGELFF TGTGCCAGCAGCTTACGACAGGGGGCCGGGGAGCTGTTTTTT
TRBJ1-2 TRBD1 TRBV20-1 NA CSARGGQPKPLSNYGYTF TGCAGTGCTCGAGGGGGACAGCCAAAACCTCTTTCTAACTATGGCTACACCTTC
TRBJ2-3 NA TRBV7-8 NA CASSLDLAIGNTQYF TGTGCCAGCAGCTTAGACCTAGCTATCGGGAATACGCAGTATTTT
TRBJ2-5 TRBD2 TRBV27 NA CASSGSSGQETQYF TGTGCCAGCAGTGGATCTAGCGGACAAGAGACCCAGTACTTC
TRBJ2-3 TRBD2 TRBV20-1 few CSAAGLAGAGVTDTQYF TGCAGTGCGGCTGGGCTAGCGGGAGCGGGTGTTACAGATACGCAGTATTTT
TRBJ2-3 NA TRBV15 few CATSRVISGTSTDTQYF TGTGCCACCAGCAGAGTAATTTCCGGGACTAGCACAGATACGCAGTATTTT
TRBJ2-7 TRBD2 TRBV13 NA CASSLSGASYEQYF TGTGCCAGCAGCTTGAGCGGGGCTTCCTACGAGCAGTACTTC
TRBJ2-7 TRBD1 TRBV20-1 NA CSARAPTGGTYEQYF TGCAGTGCTAGAGCTCCGACAGGGGGGACGTACGAGCAGTACTTC
TRBJ2-5 TRBD1 TRBV7-2 NA CASSLTGGRKTQYF TGTGCCAGCAGCCTCACAGGGGGCCGGAAGACCCAGTACTTC
TRBJ2-5 NA TRBV5-1 NA CASRPRDQETQYF TGCGCCAGCAGGCCGCGGGACCAAGAGACCCAGTACTTC
TRBJ2-1 TRBD2 TRBV5-1 NA CASSTTSGKYNEQFF TGCGCCAGCAGCACTACTAGCGGGAAATACAATGAGCAGTTCTTC
TRBJ1-5 NA TRBV9 NA CASSPTGLSNQPQHF TGTGCCAGCAGCCCCACAGGGCTTAGCAATCAGCCCCAGCATTTT
TRBJ1-1 NA TRBV7-3 few CASSPLGGMNTEAFF TGTGCCAGCAGCCCGCTGGGGGGGATGAACACTGAAGCTTTCTTT
TRBJ2-1 NA TRBV2 many CASSRDGIEQFF TGTGCCAGCTCCCGAGACGGTATTGAGCAGTTCTTC
TRBJ2-1 NA TRBV7-9 NA CASSLEAEQFF TGTGCCAGCAGCTTAGAGGCTGAGCAGTTCTTC
TRBJ2-6 TRBD2 TRBV10-3 few CAISDLTSGNSGANVLTF TGTGCCATCAGTGACCTGACTAGCGGGAACTCTGGGGCCAACGTCCTGACTTTC
TRBJ2-1 NA TRBV12-3/TRBV12-4 NA CASSPAESSYNEQFF TGTGCCAGCAGCCCAGCGGAGAGTTCCTACAATGAGCAGTTCTTC
TRBJ1-5 NA TRBV4-1 many CASSQEAGSNQPQHF TGCGCCAGCAGCCAAGAAGCTGGTAGCAATCAGCCCCAGCATTTT
TRBJ2-7 NA TRBV7-3 few CASSSVPGVEQYF TGTGCCAGCAGCTCCGTCCCTGGCGTGGAGCAGTACTTC
TRBJ2-5 NA TRBV7-2 few CASSLYWNRETQYF TGTGCCAGCAGCCTCTACTGGAATCGTGAGACCCAGTACTTC
TRBJ1-5 NA TRBV20-1 NA CSATSAFGTPPQGNQPQHF TGCAGTGCTACGAGCGCTTTCGGGACACCCCCTCAGGGCAATCAGCCCCAGCATTTT
TRBJ2-1 TRBD1 TRBV29-1 NA CSAVTGIYNEQFF TGCAGCGCCGTGACAGGGATCTACAATGAGCAGTTCTTC
TRBJ2-5 NA TRBV20-1 NA CSARGVWETQYF TGCAGTGCCAGGGGGGTTTGGGAGACCCAGTACTTC
TRBJ2-3 TRBD2 TRBV7-9 NA CASSLLAGGRDTQYF TGTGCCAGCAGCCTACTAGCGGGAGGGAGAGATACGCAGTATTTT
TRBJ1-6 TRBD1 TRBV12-3/TRBV12-4 NA CASSLATGGGNSPLHF TGTGCCAGCAGTTTAGCGACAGGGGGCGGTAATTCACCCCTCCACTTT